This T cell receptor (beta chain) was documented in a study of blood T cell repertoires in COVID-19. V lost 5 bases and J lost 3, with 13 bases in between. Germline CDR1 and CDR2: SEHNR and FQNEAQ (reference sequence). This CDR3 region has 15 residues. Original methodology: Counts of nucleated cells, estimated from reference gene primer amplification, were obtained. The table came from immunoSEQ multiplex PCR; TCRdb's copy has only in-frame clones and leaves some out. The DNA was the basis for D and trimming; V, J and clone size are from that table. The repertoire holds around 60,000 clones, with approximately 92% as singletons.

The chain has TRBV7-9 and TRBJ1-4, with D possibly TRBD1 on 6 matching bases. The sample taken for sequencing was peripheral blood. This receptor was obtained from a woman older than 75 with active COVID-19. The CDR3 loop is CASSPSGTPNEKLFF. In DNA form, the CDR3 reads TGTGCCAGCAGCCCGTCCGGGACACCTAATGAAAAACTGTTTTTT.